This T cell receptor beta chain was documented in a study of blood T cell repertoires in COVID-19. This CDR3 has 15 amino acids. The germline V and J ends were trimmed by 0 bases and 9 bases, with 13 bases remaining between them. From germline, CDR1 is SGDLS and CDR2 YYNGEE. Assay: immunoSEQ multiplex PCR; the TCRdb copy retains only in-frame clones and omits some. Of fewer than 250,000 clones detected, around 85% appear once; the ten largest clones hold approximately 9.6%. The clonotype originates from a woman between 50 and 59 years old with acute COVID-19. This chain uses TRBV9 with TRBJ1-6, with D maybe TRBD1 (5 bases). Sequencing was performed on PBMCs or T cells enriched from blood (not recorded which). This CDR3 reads CASSVDPVQGSPLHF. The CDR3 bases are TGTGCCAGCAGCGTAGACCCAGTTCAGGGTTCACCCCTCCACTTT.